This T cell receptor (beta chain) was identified during a study of T cell changes during pregnancy in multiple sclerosis. TCRdb's table, derived via immunoSEQ multiplex PCR, lists solely in-frame clones and lacks some. The sample gives 52,000 or so clones, about nine tenths of which show up once; roughly 0.54% is in the top ten. The sequence was collected from a female donor with multiple sclerosis, enrolled in a pregnancy study. Sequences were derived from CD4+ T cells from peripheral blood mononuclear cells, sampled in the first trimester of pregnancy.

In DNA form, the CDR3 reads TGTGCCAGCAGTCCCTACAGGGGATGGAGGACTGAAGCTTTCTTT. Its protein is CASSPYRGWRTEAFF. This rearrangement joins TRBV28 to TRBJ1-1; TRBD1 matches 7 bases. Losses at the gene ends were 5 bases for V and 5 bases for J; bases not matched to a gene: 11. This CDR3 has 15 amino acids. The germline gives CDR1 MDHEN, CDR2 SYDVKM.